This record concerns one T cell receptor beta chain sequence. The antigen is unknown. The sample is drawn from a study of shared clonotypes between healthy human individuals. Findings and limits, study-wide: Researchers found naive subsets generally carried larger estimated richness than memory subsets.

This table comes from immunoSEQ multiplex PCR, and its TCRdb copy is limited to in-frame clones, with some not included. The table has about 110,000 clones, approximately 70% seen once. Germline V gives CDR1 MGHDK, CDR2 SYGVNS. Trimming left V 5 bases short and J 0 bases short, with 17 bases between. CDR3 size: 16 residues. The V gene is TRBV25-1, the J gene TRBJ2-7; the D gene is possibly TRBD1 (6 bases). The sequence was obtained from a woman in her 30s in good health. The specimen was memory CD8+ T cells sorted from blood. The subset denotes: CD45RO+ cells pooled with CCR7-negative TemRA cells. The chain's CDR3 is CASSTQRTESSYEQYF. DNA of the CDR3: TGTGCCAGCAGTACCCAACGGACAGAGAGCTCCTACGAGCAGTACTTC.